This entry concerns a single T cell receptor beta chain. Original processing methods: Amplifying reference gene primers gave estimates of nucleated cell counts. TCRdb keeps only in-frame clones here, not all; method: immunoSEQ multiplex PCR. The V and J calls and the clone size are those of that table, but D and trimming were determined from the DNA. The sample lists roughly 100,000 clones, around 84% seen once, with around a quarter in the top ten. This sample was included in a study of blood T cell repertoires in COVID-19. Overall study context: T cells, B-cell-depleted T cells, or PBMCs supplied cDNA or gDNA.

Germline V gene sequence: CDR1 MNHEY, CDR2 SVGAGI. Deletions cut 7 bases from V and 0 bases from J, with 4 bases between. The CDR3 spans 13 residues. The sequencing input was peripheral blood. The chain recombines TRBV6-5 with TRBJ1-6; D is ambiguous. This receptor was taken from a man aged 55 to 70 with acute or convalescent COVID-19. The CDR3 region has the DNA TGTGCCAGCACGAGCTCCTATAATTCACCCCTCCACTTT. It codes for CASTSSYNSPLHF.